A single TCR beta chain is shown here with its context. The entry originates in a study of radiotherapy plus CTLA-4 blockade in lung cancer. Germline-derived CDR1 and CDR2 are SGDLS and YYNGEE. This CDR3 comprises 16 residues. J lost 8 bases, V lost 0 bases, and 8 bases had no gene match. Generated by immunoSEQ multiplex PCR, the TCRdb table keeps only in-frame clones and is missing some. The sample has approximately 89,000 clones, around 81% seen once. The sample was peripheral blood, taken from a patient treated with radiotherapy plus ipilimumab. The rearrangement joins TRBV9 to TRBJ2-1; 10 positions match TRBD2. The receptor's source is a human donor with non-small cell lung cancer who had a partial response to radiotherapy plus ipilimumab. Some clones in this sample may be carry-over from other donors' samples. This CDR3 reads CASSVDPGTSAHEQFF. In nucleotides, the CDR3 is TGTGCCAGCAGCGTAGATCCCGGGACTAGCGCTCATGAGCAGTTCTTC.